The 15 T cell receptor beta chains given below trace back to one sample, sequenced in a study of blood T cell repertoires in COVID-19. Measured with immunoSEQ multiplex PCR; TCRdb has only the in-frame clones, and not every one. This table has approximately 190,000 clones, 80% to 90% appearing once. Sequencing was performed on peripheral blood. All receptors come from a woman aged 70-85 years with active or convalescent COVID-19.

The rearrangement links TRBV5-1 to TRBJ2-1; D gene ambiguous. V was cut by 6 bases and J by 4 bases, with 17 bases left in between. Per germline, CDR1 SGHRS and CDR2 YFSETQ. This CDR3 is 15 amino acids long. CDR3 DNA: TGCGCCAGCACCTCCATCCCTGGCCGTTACAATGAGCAGTTCTTC. This sequence encodes CASTSIPGRYNEQFF.

V gene TRBV7-9 combines with J gene TRBJ2-7; D not resolved. The CDR3 spans 15 residues. The V end was cut by 2 bases, the J end by 0 bases, with 11 bases between. Germline V gene sequence: CDR1 SEHNR, CDR2 FQNEAQ (reference sequence). CDR3 protein: CASSLRASHSYEQYF. CDR3 bases: TGTGCCAGCAGCTTACGAGCTTCCCACTCCTACGAGCAGTACTTC.

This clone showed up just once. The V and J genes are TRBV19 and TRBJ1-1; 8 bases match TRBD1. The germline gives CDR1 LNHDA, CDR2 SQIVND (reference sequence). The CDR3 is made up of 13 amino acids. V was clipped by 3 bases and J by 5 bases; unmatched bases: 2. The CDR3 sequence: CASSMQGATEAFF. The CDR3 DNA reads TGTGCCAGTAGTATGCAGGGGGCAACTGAAGCTTTCTTT.

This chain links TRBV7-6 with TRBJ2-3; 14 bases agree with TRBD2. The CDR3 has 17 amino acids. Germline assignment: CDR1 SGHVS and CDR2 FNYEAQ. J lost 3 bases, V lost 1 base, and 3 bases had no gene match. The CDR3 DNA reads as TGTGCCAGCAGCTTAGTCGGGACTAGCGGGAGAACAGATACGCAGTATTTT. It specifies CASSLVGTSGRTDTQYF.

This sequence joins TRBV7-9 and TRBJ2-1; D is possibly TRBD1 (5 bases). Germline V gene data show CDR1 as SEHNR and CDR2 as FQNEAQ (reference sequence). V was cut by 1 base and J by 13 bases, with 20 bases left in between. The CDR3 spans 15 residues. The CDR3 region has the DNA TGTGCCAGCAGCTTAGGAGCCCCCCAAAGGGGTCGTCAGTTCTTC. Its translation is CASSLGAPQRGRQFF.

The V call is TRBV6-1, the J call TRBJ2-5, with 7 bases that match TRBD2. J lost 5 bases, V lost 2 bases, and 8 bases had no gene match. Germline V CDR1 and CDR2: MNHNS, SASEGT. The CDR3 runs 15 residues. CDR3 protein: CASSEMGAGRETQYF. The CDR3 coding sequence is TGTGCCAGCAGTGAAATGGGAGCGGGAAGGGAGACCCAGTACTTC.

This clone was counted a few times. The rearrangement links TRBV7-2 to TRBJ2-7; TRBD2 agrees at 14 bases. The germline V gene has CDR1 SGHTA and CDR2 FQGNSA. The CDR3 has 15 residues. The V gene end was trimmed by 4 bases and the J gene end by 7 bases; junction bases not matched to a gene: 6. The CDR3 bases are TGTGCCAGCAGCTCGCGACTAGCGGGAGGGCCAGAGCAGTACTTC. Translation: CASSSRLAGGPEQYF.

V gene TRBV5-1 combines with J gene TRBJ2-1; perhaps TRBD1 as D (6 bases). The V and J ends lost 0 bases and 6 bases respectively, with 10 bases between them. The CDR3 spans 14 residues. Per the germline V gene, CDR1 is SGHRS and CDR2 is YFSETQ. CDR3 sequence reads: CASSLDTGSNEQFF. For the CDR3, the DNA is TGCGCCAGCAGCTTGGACACAGGGTCCAATGAGCAGTTCTTC.

The chain combines TRBV7-2 with TRBJ2-1; TRBD2 aligns across 10 bases. In germline, CDR1 is SGHTA, CDR2 FQGNSA. The length of the CDR3 is 14 residues. Trimming cost V 4 bases and J 13 bases; bases outside gene matches: 10. The CDR3 here is CASSSAVAGGPQFF. The CDR3 nucleotides read TGTGCCAGCAGCTCGGCGGTAGCGGGAGGCCCTCAGTTCTTC.

J is TRBJ2-3 and V is TRBV7-9; 7 bases are a match to TRBD2. CDR3 length equals 16 residues. V gave up 2 bases and J gave up 6 bases; unmatched junction bases: 11. Germline V gene lookup returns CDR1 SEHNR and CDR2 FQNEAQ (reference sequence). This chain's CDR3 is CASSLSGAGPRDTQYF. The DNA for the CDR3 is TGTGCCAGCAGCTTAAGCGGGGCCGGCCCTCGGGATACGCAGTATTTT.

The chain uses TRBV7-9 and TRBJ2-1; 7 bases align to TRBD2. CDR3 size: 16 residues. In germline, CDR1 is SEHNR, CDR2 FQNEAQ (reference sequence). Germline trimming cut 4 bases from V and 0 bases from J; bases unmatched to any gene: 6. The CDR3 coding sequence is TGTGCCAGCAGCTCCTGGGGGGGAAGCTCCTACAATGAGCAGTTCTTC. Residues: CASSSWGGSSYNEQFF.

The V and J genes are TRBV6-5 and TRBJ1-2, with D possibly matching TRBD1 (5 bases). The CDR3 consists of 16 residues. In germline, CDR1 is MNHEY, CDR2 SVGAGI. The V end was cut by 2 bases, the J end by 2 bases, with 15 bases between. The CDR3 region has the DNA TGTGCCAGCAGTTACCATCCGCAGGGCGGCAACTATGGCTACACCTTC. Its translation is CASSYHPQGGNYGYTF.

The V gene is TRBV7-8, the J gene TRBJ1-4; no firm D call. V was trimmed by 1 base and J by 8 bases, leaving 8 bases between them. CDR1 SGHVS and CDR2 FQNEAQ come from the germline V gene. There are 13 residues in the CDR3. The CDR3 reads CASSLGAGEKLFF. CDR3 sequence (DNA): TGTGCCAGCAGCTTAGGGGCTGGGGAAAAACTGTTTTTT. The variable domain in full, with the rest retrieved from reference TRBV7-8 and TRBJ1-4, is GAGVSQSPRYKVAKRGQDVALRCDPISGHVSLFWYQQALGQGPEFLTYFQNEAQLDKSGLPSDRFFAERPEGSVSTLKIQRTQQEDSAVYLCASSLGAGEKLFFGSGTQLSVL.

This sequence joins TRBV18 and TRBJ2-4, with 8 nucleotides matching TRBD1. The CDR3 extends over 15 amino acids. The germline gives CDR1 KGHSH, CDR2 LQKENI. J lost 2 bases, V lost 3 bases, and 3 bases had no gene match. In nucleotides, the CDR3 is TGTGCCAGCTCACCCGGGACAGGTTCCAAAAACATTCAGTACTTC. As protein: CASSPGTGSKNIQYF.

This clone was picked up a small number of times. The rearrangement links TRBV19 to TRBJ2-2, with D perhaps TRBD1 (6 bases). The CDR3 has 14 residues. Germline V lookup: CDR1 LNHDA, CDR2 SQIVND (reference sequence). V shed 4 bases and J shed 3 bases, with 9 bases lying between them. CDR3 nucleotide sequence: TGTGCCAGTAGTAGGCAGGGGCACACCGGGGAGCTGTTTTTT. Amino acid sequence: CASSRQGHTGELFF. Supplemented by reference TRBV19 and TRBJ2-2, the full variable domain reads DGGITQSPKYLFRKEGQNVTLSCEQNLNHDAMYWYRQDPGQGLRLIYYSQIVNDFQKGDIAEGYSVSREKKESFPLTVTSAQKNPTAFYLCASSRQGHTGELFFGEGSRLTVL.